The next 14 T cell receptor beta chains were all read from a single sample in a study of a mutant IDH1 vaccine in newly diagnosed glioma. Sequenced by immunoSEQ multiplex PCR; TCRdb stores in-frame clones only, minus some. The table records about 83,000 clones, over 75% of them present only once. Time point described: week 5, during vaccination. It was 300 ug of mutant IDH1 20-mer peptide that made up each vaccine dose, given with topical imiquimod. Their cognate antigens are unknown. Sample: PBMCs, taken from a glioma patient whose treatment included an IDH1 peptide vaccine. Receptors were obtained from a woman in her fifties or sixties with glioma.

The rearrangement uses TRBV30 and TRBJ1-1; no definite D call. Germline CDR1 and CDR2: GTSNPN and SVGIG (reference sequence). CDR3 length equals 16 residues. Trimming left V 2 bases short and J 1 base short, with 17 bases between. The CDR3 nucleotides read TGTGCCTGGAGTAGTTTAGGTATTGGTAAGAACACTGAAGCTTTCTTT. This translates into CAWSSLGIGKNTEAFF.

The chain links TRBV6-1 to TRBJ1-2, with D uncertain. The CDR3 has 13 residues. The V gene lost 6 bases and the J gene lost 14 bases, with 22 bases spanning the gap. Germline V gene lookup returns CDR1 MNHNS and CDR2 SASEGT. The CDR3 region has the DNA TGTGCCAGCAGCCCTCGGACCTCCACCCCGGTTACCTTC. Its translation: CASSPRTSTPVTF.

V gene TRBV10-3 combines with J gene TRBJ1-2; D not certain. The V end was cut by 2 bases, the J end by 0 bases, with 7 bases between. Germline values: CDR1 ENHRY, CDR2 SYGVKD. The CDR3 has 14 amino acids. CDR3 sequence (DNA): TGTGCCATCAGTGAGGGTAAGCCTAACTATGGCTACACCTTC. Amino acid sequence: CAISEGKPNYGYTF.

The chain has TRBV7-2 and TRBJ2-1; D possibly uses TRBD1 or TRBD2 (5 bases each). This CDR3 comprises 14 residues. The V gene lost 0 bases and the J gene lost 7 bases, with 10 bases spanning the gap. CDR1 is SGHTA, CDR2 FQGNSA, per germline. The CDR3 DNA is TGTGCCAGCAGCTTAGCCGTAGGGGAGAATGAGCAGTTCTTC. It codes for CASSLAVGENEQFF.

The chain links TRBV4-1 to TRBJ2-2; D remains ambiguous. The CDR3 has 15 amino acids. Looked up from germline, CDR1 is MGHRA and CDR2 is YSYEKL. Trimming left V 1 base short and J 8 bases short, with 14 bases between. The CDR3 here is CASSQVPLGSGELFF. The CDR3 DNA reads TGCGCCAGCAGCCAAGTACCCCTCGGGTCTGGGGAGCTGTTTTTT.

The chain has TRBV29-1 and TRBJ2-7, with 9 nucleotides matching TRBD2. V shed 0 bases, J shed 4 bases, and the junction held 4 bases outside the gene matches. Per germline, CDR1 SQVTM and CDR2 ANQGSEA. CDR3 length: 14 residues. CDR3 in amino acids: CSVEDQTSGYEQYF. The CDR3 DNA reads as TGCAGCGTTGAAGATCAGACTAGCGGATACGAGCAGTACTTC.

The count of this clone is one. The DNA of the CDR3 is TGCGCCAGCAGCTCGGGACTGGCGGGGGAGACCCAGTACTTC. Translated: CASSSGLAGETQYF. The V call is TRBV5-1, the J call TRBJ2-5, with D possibly being TRBD2 (6 bases). Germline V gene sequence: CDR1 SGHRS, CDR2 YFSETQ. V was clipped by 3 bases and J by 5 bases, with 14 bases between them. The length of the CDR3 is 14 residues.

This clone was seen just once. This chain connects TRBV5-6 to TRBJ2-1; 7 bases map to TRBD2. The CDR3 is made up of 15 amino acids. Germline V gene data show CDR1 as SGHDT and CDR2 as YYEEEE. V shed 0 bases and J 0 bases; nucleotides not matched to a gene: 0. The CDR3 loop is CASSLGGSSYNEQFF. CDR3 DNA sequence: TGTGCCAGCAGCTTGGGCGGGAGCTCCTACAATGAGCAGTTCTTC.

V is TRBV5-1 and J is TRBJ1-4, with D uncertain. The CDR3 runs to 16 residues. V lost 3 bases and J lost 0, with 12 bases in between. Germline CDR1 SGHRS, CDR2 YFSETQ. The CDR3, as DNA: TGCGCCAGCAGCTCGGCCTCAGGTTCAACTAATGAAAAACTGTTTTTT. Translation gives CASSSASGSTNEKLFF.

The chain employs TRBV5-6 and TRBJ1-5; 8 nucleotides match TRBD1. Germline V gene lookup returns CDR1 SGHDT and CDR2 YYEEEE. The V gene end was trimmed by 4 bases and the J gene end by 6 bases; junction bases not matched to a gene: 9. CDR3 size: 15 residues. CDR3 DNA: TGTGCCAGCAGCGGCGACAGGGGTGTGGGTCAGCCCCAGCATTTT. Translated, it gives CASSGDRGVGQPQHF. Looking up the rest from reference TRBV5-6 and TRBJ1-5 gives the full variable domain: DAGVTQSPTHLIKTRGQQVTLRCSPKSGHDTVSWYQQALGQGPQFIFQYYEEEERQRGNFPDRFSGHQFPNYSSELNVNALLLGDSALYLCASSGDRGVGQPQHFGDGTRLSIL.

This clone was seen more than once but under ten times. The V and J genes are TRBV28 and TRBJ1-6; 8 positions agree with TRBD1. The V gene end was trimmed by 7 bases and the J gene end by 9 bases; junction bases not matched to a gene: 8. Germline CDR1 and CDR2: MDHEN and SYDVKM. CDR3 length equals 14 residues. Here the CDR3 DNA reads TGTGCCAGCACCGATGGAGGGACAGGTTCACCCCTCCACTTT. Its protein product is CASTDGGTGSPLHF.

The V and J genes are TRBV6-6 and TRBJ2-7, with 8 bases matching TRBD1. The CDR3 consists of 15 residues. The germline gives CDR1 MNHNY, CDR2 SVGAGI (reference sequence). With V trimmed by 0 bases and J by 3 bases, 4 bases remained unmatched. The CDR3 DNA reads TGTGCCAGCAGTTACTCGGCAGGGGGCTTCTACGAGCAGTACTTC. Amino acids: CASSYSAGGFYEQYF.

CDR3 region: CASSQGLAGYAEQFF. In DNA form, the CDR3 reads TGTGCCAGCAGCCAAGGACTAGCGGGATATGCTGAGCAGTTCTTC. The V call is TRBV5-4, the J call TRBJ2-1; 12 positions agree with TRBD2. CDR3 length: 15 residues. Trimming took 4 bases from V and 9 from J; bases not matched to a gene: 8. From germline, CDR1 is SGHNT and CDR2 YYREEE (reference sequence).

J is TRBJ2-5 and V is TRBV30; the match to TRBD1 covers 8 bases. CDR1 is GTSNPN and CDR2 is SVGIG in the germline V gene (reference sequence). The V and J ends lost 5 bases and 9 bases, in that order; junction bases with no gene match: 11. The CDR3 consists of 13 residues. In DNA, the CDR3 is TGTGCCTGGGGGACAGGTCCGAGGATGGCCCAGTACTTC. As protein: CAWGTGPRMAQYF.